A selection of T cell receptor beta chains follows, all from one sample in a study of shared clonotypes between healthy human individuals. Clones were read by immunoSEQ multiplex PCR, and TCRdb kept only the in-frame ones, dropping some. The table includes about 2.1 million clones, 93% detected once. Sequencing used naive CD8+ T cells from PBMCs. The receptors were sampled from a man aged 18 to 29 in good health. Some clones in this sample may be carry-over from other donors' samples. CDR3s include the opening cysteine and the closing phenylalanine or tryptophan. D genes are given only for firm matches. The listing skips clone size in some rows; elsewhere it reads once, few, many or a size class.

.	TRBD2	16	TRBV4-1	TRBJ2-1	TGCGCCAGCAGCCAAGCCGAGCGGGAACCCTACAATGAGCAGTTCTTC	CASSQAEREPYNEQFF
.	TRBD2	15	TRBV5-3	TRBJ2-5	TGTGCCAGAAGCTCGGGACTAGAAGGCCAAGAGACCCAGTACTTC	CARSSGLEGQETQYF
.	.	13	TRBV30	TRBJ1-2	TGTGCCTGGAGTGTTGGGGGTGGCTATGGCTACACCTTC	CAWSVGGGYGYTF
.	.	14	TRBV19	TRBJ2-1	TGTGCCAGTAGTATAGGAAATGTCTACAATGAGCAGTTCTTC	CASSIGNVYNEQFF
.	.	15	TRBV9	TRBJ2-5	TGTGCCAGCAGCGCCTACTCCTCCCCCCAAGAGACCCAGTACTTC	CASSAYSSPQETQYF
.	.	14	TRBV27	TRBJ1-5	TGTGCCAGCGGCCCCCAACTTGGGGGCCAGCCCCAGCATTTT	CASGPQLGGQPQHF
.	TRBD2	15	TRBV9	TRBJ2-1	TGTGCCAGCAGCGAGACTAGCGGGAGGGATCCTGAGCAGTTCTTC	CASSETSGRDPEQFF
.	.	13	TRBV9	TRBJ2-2	TGTGCCAGCAGCGTAGGGAGGTTCGGGGAGCTGTTTTTT	CASSVGRFGELFF
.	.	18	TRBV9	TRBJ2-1	TGTGCCAGCAGCTCTATCCCCCCCGTAGTAGCGGACCACAATGAGCAGTTCTTC	CASSSIPPVVADHNEQFF
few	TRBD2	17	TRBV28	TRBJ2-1	TGTGCCAGCAGTCCCTCGGGGGGGGTTCTTAGCCTCAATGAGCAGTTCTTC	CASSPSGGVLSLNEQFF
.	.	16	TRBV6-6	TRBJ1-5	TGTGCCAGCAGTTACTCAGGGCAGACTAGCAATCAGCCCCAGCATTTT	CASSYSGQTSNQPQHF
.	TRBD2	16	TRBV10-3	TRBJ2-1	TGTGCCATCAGCGGCTCTAGCGGCGCGATTTACGGTGAGCAGTTCTTC	CAISGSSGAIYGEQFF
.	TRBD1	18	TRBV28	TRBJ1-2	TGTGCCAGCAGTTTGGATGGCGTTACGCAGGGGGCCCTCTCTGGCTACACCTTC	CASSLDGVTQGALSGYTF
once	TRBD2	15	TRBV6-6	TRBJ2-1	TGTGCCAGCGACGGGCGGGAGGGCCCCTACAATGAGCAGTTCTTC	CASDGREGPYNEQFF
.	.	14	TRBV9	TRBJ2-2	TGTGCCAGCAGCGTATCTACTAACACCGGGGAGCTGTTTTTT	CASSVSTNTGELFF
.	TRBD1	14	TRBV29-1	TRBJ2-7	TGCAGCGTTTCAGGGGGCGGGTCGACCTACGAGCAGTACTTC	CSVSGGGSTYEQYF
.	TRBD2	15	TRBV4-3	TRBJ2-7	TGCGCCAGCAGCCAAGAACTAGCGGGAAACTACGAGCAGTACTTC	CASSQELAGNYEQYF
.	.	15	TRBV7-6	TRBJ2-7	TGTGCCAGCAGCTTGTTGACAGCGAGCTCCTACGAGCAGTACTTC	CASSLLTASSYEQYF
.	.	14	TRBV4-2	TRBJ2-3	TGTGCCAGCAGCCAGGACGGGGGCCGCGATACGCAGTATTTT	CASSQDGGRDTQYF
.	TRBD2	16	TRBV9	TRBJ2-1	TGTGCCAGCAGCGTAGGAACTAGCGAGAACTACAATGAGCAGTTCTTC	CASSVGTSENYNEQFF
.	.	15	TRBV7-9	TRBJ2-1	TGTGCCAGCGAACCCAGGGCGGGAAAGTTTAATGAGCAGTTCTTC	CASEPRAGKFNEQFF
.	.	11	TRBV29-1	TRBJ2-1	TGCAGCGCGGTAGGGGGGAATGAGCAGTTCTTC	CSAVGGNEQFF
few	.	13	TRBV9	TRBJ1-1	TGTGCCAGCAGCGTATTGTTGAACACTGAAGCTTTCTTT	CASSVLLNTEAFF
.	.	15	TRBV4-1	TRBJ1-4	TGCGCCAGCAGCCTAGGGAGTGTGACTAATGAAAAACTGTTTTTT	CASSLGSVTNEKLFF
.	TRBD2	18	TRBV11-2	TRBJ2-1	TGTGCCAGCAGCTCCCTCGGATTGCGGGAGAGTCCCTACAATGAGCAGTTCTTC	CASSSLGLRESPYNEQFF
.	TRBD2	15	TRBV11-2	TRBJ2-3	TGTGCCAGCAGCCTCCACGGGGGGTTGGCAGATACGCAGTATTTT	CASSLHGGLADTQYF
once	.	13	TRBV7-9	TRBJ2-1	TGTGCCAGCAGAAACCCGAAAGACAATGAGCAGTTCTTC	CASRNPKDNEQFF
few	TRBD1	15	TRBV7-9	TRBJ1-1	TGTGCCAGCAGCCCTCAGGGGGCATTGGCCACTGAAGCTTTCTTT	CASSPQGALATEAFF
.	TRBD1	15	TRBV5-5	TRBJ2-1	TGTGCCAGCAGCCTAGACAGGGGCCCCTACAATGAGCAGTTCTTC	CASSLDRGPYNEQFF
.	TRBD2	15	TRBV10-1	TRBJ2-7	TGCGCCAGCAGCGAAAGGACTAGCGGGTCCTACGAGCAGTACTTC	CASSERTSGSYEQYF
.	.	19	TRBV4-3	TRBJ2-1	TGCGCCAGCAGCCAACGTCCGGACCTACCACACAGCTCCTACAATGAGCAGTTCTTC	CASSQRPDLPHSSYNEQFF
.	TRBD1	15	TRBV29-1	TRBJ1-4	TGCAGCGTTGGAGGGTGGGACAGGGATGTTGAAAAACTGTTTTTT	CSVGGWDRDVEKLFF
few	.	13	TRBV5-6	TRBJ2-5	TGTGCCAGCAGCGTCGGGGGGCGCGAGACCCAGTACTTC	CASSVGGRETQYF
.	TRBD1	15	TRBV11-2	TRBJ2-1	TGTGCCAGCAGCTGGGACAGGGGGCCCTACAATGAGCAGTTCTTC	CASSWDRGPYNEQFF
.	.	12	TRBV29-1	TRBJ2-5	TGCAGCGCCGAGGCGGGCCCGGAGACCCAGTACTTC	CSAEAGPETQYF
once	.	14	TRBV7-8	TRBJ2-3	TGTGCCAGCAGCCCCAGCGAAGGCACAGATACGCAGTATTTT	CASSPSEGTDTQYF
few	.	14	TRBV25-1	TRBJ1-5	TGTGCCAGCAGTGACTGGGCCACCAACCAGCCCCAGCATTTT	CASSDWATNQPQHF
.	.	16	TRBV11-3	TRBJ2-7	TGTGCCAGCAGCTTAGGGGGGCTCGGGAGCTCCTACGAGCAGTACTTC	CASSLGGLGSSYEQYF
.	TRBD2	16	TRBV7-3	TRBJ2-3	TGTGCCAGCAGCTTGAACAAGCGGGAGAAGGGAGATACGCAGTATTTT	CASSLNKREKGDTQYF
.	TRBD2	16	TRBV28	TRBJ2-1	TGTGCCAGCAGTCCATTAGCGGGAGAAACTTACAATGAGCAGTTCTTC	CASSPLAGETYNEQFF
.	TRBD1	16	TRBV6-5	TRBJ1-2	TGTGCCAGCAGTTACCAACCGACAGGGGGAGTCTATGGCTACACCTTC	CASSYQPTGGVYGYTF
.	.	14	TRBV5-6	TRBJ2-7	TGTGCCAGCAGCGCTACAGCGGGCGGTTACGAGCAGTACTTC	CASSATAGGYEQYF
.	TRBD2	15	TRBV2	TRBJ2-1	TGTGTCAGCAGCGCTAGCGGGAGCGCTTACAATGAGCAGTTCTTC	CVSSASGSAYNEQFF
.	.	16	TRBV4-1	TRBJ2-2	TGCGCCAGCAGCCCGACGGGGACACTCAACACCGGGGAGCTGTTTTTT	CASSPTGTLNTGELFF
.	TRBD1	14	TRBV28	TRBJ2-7	TGTGCCAGCAGCTTTCAAAGGGGGCTGGGGGAGCAGTACTTC	CASSFQRGLGEQYF
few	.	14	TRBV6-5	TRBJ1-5	TGTGCCAGCAGTTACTCGGGGGGCATCGGGCCCCAGCATTTT	CASSYSGGIGPQHF
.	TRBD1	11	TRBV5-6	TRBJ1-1	TGTGCCGGTTCAGGGGGGTTGGCTGCTTTCTTT	CAGSGGLAAFF
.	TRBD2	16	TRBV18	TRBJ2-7	TGTGCCAGCTCATCCGAGACTAGCGGGACCTCCTACGAGCAGTACTTC	CASSSETSGTSYEQYF
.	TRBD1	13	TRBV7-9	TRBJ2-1	TGTGCCAGTCGACAGGGATCTTACAATGAGCAGTTCTTC	CASRQGSYNEQFF
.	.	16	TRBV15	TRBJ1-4	TGTGCCACCAGCAGAGATCTCGAGGTGTACAATGAAAAACTGTTTTTT	CATSRDLEVYNEKLFF
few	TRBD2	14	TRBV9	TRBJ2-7	TGTGCCAGCAGCGTCGGCGGGAGAACCCACGAGCAGTACTTC	CASSVGGRTHEQYF
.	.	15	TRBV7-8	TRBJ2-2	TGTGCCAGCAGCTTAGCTCGGGAAGGCCCCGGGGAGCTGTTTTTT	CASSLAREGPGELFF
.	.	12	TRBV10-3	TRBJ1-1	TGTGCCATTCGGGGGCCCCAGATCGAAGCTTTCTTT	CAIRGPQIEAFF
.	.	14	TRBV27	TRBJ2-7	TGTGCCAGCAGTCCACTGCGGAGCTCCTACGAGCAGTACTTC	CASSPLRSSYEQYF